Listed below are T cell receptor beta chains from one sample, sequenced in a study of T cell responses to AZD1222 COVID-19 vaccine. Assay: immunoSEQ multiplex PCR; the TCRdb copy retains only in-frame clones and omits some. The data contain roughly 120,000 clones, around 87% of them singletons. Sequences were derived from peripheral blood, sampled 28 days after the second AZD1222 dose. Receptors were obtained from an adult who received the AZD1222 COVID-19 vaccine. Each CDR3 is given with its conserved first and last residue. D genes are given only for firm matches.

j_call v_call d_call cdr3_aa cdr3_nt
TRBJ2-3 TRBV29-1 TRBD2 CSVRRTSGGADTQYF TGCAGCGTCCGAAGGACTAGCGGGGGGGCAGATACGCAGTATTTT
TRBJ1-6 TRBV5-1 . CASSRSSYNSPLHF TGCGCCAGCAGCCGGAGCTCCTATAATTCACCCCTCCACTTT
TRBJ1-5 TRBV7-2 . CASSLAQGGSYQPQHF TGTGCCAGCAGCTTAGCCCAGGGTGGTAGTTATCAGCCCCAGCATTTT
TRBJ2-5 TRBV24-1 . CATSPGWGDQETQYF TGTGCCACCAGCCCAGGGTGGGGGGACCAAGAGACCCAGTACTTC
TRBJ1-4 TRBV7-2 . CASSLNDGRQLFF TGTGCCAGCAGCTTAAACGACGGGAGACAACTGTTTTTT
TRBJ2-4 TRBV4-3 . CASREIPTAKNIQYF TGCGCCAGCAGGGAAATACCCACGGCCAAAAACATTCAGTACTTC
TRBJ2-3 TRBV6-5 . CASSYRGRGDTDTQYF TGTGCCAGCAGTTACAGGGGGCGCGGGGACACAGATACGCAGTATTTT
TRBJ2-1 TRBV27 . CASSSLALNINNEQFF TGTGCCAGCAGTTCACTAGCCTTAAATATTAACAATGAGCAGTTCTTC
TRBJ2-2 TRBV19 . CASSIGQTTGELFF TGTGCCAGTAGTATAGGACAGACAACCGGGGAGCTGTTTTTT
TRBJ2-5 TRBV9 TRBD1 CASSAGQLKETQYF TGTGCCAGCAGCGCGGGACAGTTGAAGGAGACCCAGTACTTC
TRBJ2-6 TRBV9 . CASSPRGGGANVLTF TGTGCCAGCAGCCCACGGGGTGGTGGGGCCAACGTCCTGACTTTC
TRBJ1-1 TRBV5-1 . CASSSGEYGTEAFF TGCGCCAGCAGCTCCGGCGAGTACGGCACTGAAGCTTTCTTT